The 21 T cell receptor beta chains below all came from one sample that was sequenced in a study of T cell repertoires in cytomegalovirus infection. TCRdb reanalysed the reads using MiXCR and keeps one entry per CDR3 protein. The table has roughly 990,000 distinct CDR3 sequences, around 32% seen once. Their antigens are not known. This sample comprised cultured CD8+ T cells from PBMCs, obtained from culture after CMV antigen stimulation. All receptors come from a human donor in good health (CMV status not recorded). Some clones in this sample may be carry-over from other donors' samples.

The chain uses TRBV7-9 and TRBJ2-7, with D possibly being TRBD2 (5 bases). This CDR3 region has 13 residues. Trimming took off 3 bases at V and 7 bases at J, with 13 bases between the two ends. From germline, CDR1 is SEHNR and CDR2 FQNEAQ (reference sequence). CDR3 DNA sequence: TGTGCCAGCAGCTTTATCCAGGACTGGGAGCAGTACTTC. This codes for CASSFIQDWEQYF. Complete variable domain (other parts from reference TRBV7-9 and TRBJ2-7): DTGVSQNPRHKITKRGQNVTFRCDPISEHNRLYWYRQTLGQGPEFLTYFQNEAQLEKSRLLSDRFSAERPKGSFSTLEIQRTEQGDSAMYLCASSFIQDWEQYFGPGTRLTVT.

The V call is TRBV6-5, the J call TRBJ2-7, with D possibly matching TRBD1 (6 bases). The V end lost 10 bases, the J end lost 7 bases, and 17 bases lay between the germline ends. This CDR3 comprises 12 residues. Per germline, CDR1 MNHEY and CDR2 SVGAGI. In nucleotides, the CDR3 is TGTGCCAACAGCCTGACAGGAAGGGAGCAGTACTTC. Protein: CANSLTGREQYF.

The chain is built from TRBV27 and TRBJ2-2; possible D gene TRBD2, 6 bases. This CDR3 contains 16 residues. Per the germline V gene, CDR1 is MNHEY and CDR2 is SMNVEV (reference sequence). Between the trimmed V and J ends, which lost 5 bases and 0 bases, there was a span of 13 bases. CDR3 in amino acids: CASSPYSGPNTGELFF. The CDR3, as DNA: TGTGCCAGCAGTCCTTATAGCGGACCGAACACCGGGGAGCTGTTTTTT.

This clonotype was detected only a few times. V usage is TRBV7-2 and J usage is TRBJ1-1; no reliable D call. CDR3 length equals 14 residues. Germline-derived CDR1 and CDR2 are SGHTA and FQGNSA. Trimming left V 3 bases short and J 1 base short, with 9 bases between. Here the CDR3 reads CASSFLTTNTEAFF. The CDR3 nucleotides are TGTGCCAGCAGCTTCTTGACAACGAACACTGAAGCTTTCTTT.

This clonotype was counted at least ten times. The CDR3 DNA is TGTGCCAGCCAGAGGGGGACAGATGGCTACACCTTC. This translates into CASQRGTDGYTF. The rearrangement links TRBV7-9 to TRBJ1-2, with 7 bases lining up with TRBD1. The J segment lost 6 bases and the V segment lost 8 bases, leaving 6 bases of the junction unmatched. CDR1 is SEHNR and CDR2 is FQNEAQ in the germline V gene (reference sequence). The CDR3 sequence is 12 residues long. The complete variable domain, with remaining parts taken from reference TRBV7-9 and TRBJ1-2, reads DTGVSQNPRHKITKRGQNVTFRCDPISEHNRLYWYRQTLGQGPEFLTYFQNEAQLEKSRLLSDRFSAERPKGSFSTLEIQRTEQGDSAMYLCASQRGTDGYTFGSGTRLTVV.

This sequence joins TRBV27 and TRBJ2-7, with TRBD1 as a possible D gene (5 bases). This CDR3 is 14 amino acids long. Germline V lookup: CDR1 MNHEY, CDR2 SMNVEV (reference sequence). Trimming took off 0 bases at V and 2 bases at J, with 8 bases between the two ends. The CDR3 sequence is CASSLSGRAYEQYF. The CDR3 DNA follows: TGTGCCAGCAGTTTATCTGGCAGGGCCTACGAGCAGTACTTC.

The chain carries TRBV2 and TRBJ2-2; unclear D gene. The V end was cut by 0 bases, the J end by 0 bases, with 14 bases between. The CDR3 is 18 residues long. The germline V gene has CDR1 SNHLY and CDR2 FYNNEI. CDR3 loop: CASSEAYRRQSNTGELFF. The DNA of the CDR3 is TGTGCCAGCAGTGAAGCGTATCGGCGGCAGTCGAACACCGGGGAGCTGTTTTTT.

The chain recombines TRBV28 with TRBJ2-1; D possibly uses TRBD1 or TRBD2 (5 bases each). The CDR3 is made up of 14 amino acids. CDR1 is MDHEN and CDR2 is SYDVKM in the germline V gene. V lost 7 bases to trimming and J lost 3 bases, with 13 bases between them. CDR3 protein: CASTFWGIYNEQFF. The CDR3, as DNA: TGTGCCAGCACGTTCTGGGGGATCTACAATGAGCAGTTCTTC.

The J gene is TRBJ2-7, the V gene TRBV27; D might be TRBD1 (6 bases). V was trimmed by 3 bases and J by 2 bases, leaving 11 bases between them. Germline CDR1 and CDR2: MNHEY and SMNVEV (reference sequence). The CDR3 is made up of 14 amino acids. CDR3 protein: CASSFGTRTYEQYF. The CDR3 bases are TGTGCCAGCAGTTTCGGGACACGAACCTACGAGCAGTACTTC.

The chain employs TRBV27 and TRBJ1-5; possible D gene TRBD1, 5 bases. The CDR3 runs to 15 residues. Germline CDR1 is MNHEY and CDR2 is SMNVEV (reference sequence). The V end was cut by 6 bases, the J end by 0 bases, with 12 bases between. The CDR3 protein is CASRVTGGSNQPQHF. CDR3 nucleotide sequence: TGTGCCAGCAGGGTGACGGGGGGTAGCAATCAGCCCCAGCATTTT.

This chain connects TRBV12-3 or TRBV12-4 to TRBJ1-5, with D tentatively TRBD1 (5 bases). The CDR3 runs to 14 residues. V lost 6 bases and J 4 bases, leaving 13 bases between the germline ends. The CDR3 here is CASRPGQGNQPQHF. The CDR3 region has the DNA TGTGCCAGCAGACCTGGTCAGGGAAATCAGCCCCAGCATTTT.

This clonotype was recorded a few times. The chain has TRBV7-3 and TRBJ2-1; 9 positions match TRBD2. The CDR3 has 15 amino acids. Germline loops: CDR1 SGHTA, CDR2 FQGTGA. The trim removed 1 base at V and 9 bases at J, leaving 7 bases unmatched. DNA of the CDR3: TGTGCCAGCAGCTTAAGGGGCGGGGGGGCCGCTGAGCAGTTCTTC. It codes for CASSLRGGGAAEQFF.

The V gene is TRBV4-1, the J gene TRBJ1-5; D gene uncertain. V was trimmed by 0 bases and J by 10 bases, leaving 16 bases between them. This CDR3 is 15 amino acids long. In germline, CDR1 is MGHRA, CDR2 YSYEKL. As DNA, the CDR3 is TGCGCCAGCAGCCAAGATCTTGTGGCGATTCGTCCCCAGCATTTT. Encoded protein: CASSQDLVAIRPQHF.

This clonotype came up many times. This chain connects TRBV7-9 to TRBJ2-1; D is unresolved. The CDR3 totals 15 residues. V dropped 5 bases and J dropped 2 bases, with 13 bases sitting between them. Looked up from germline, CDR1 is SEHNR and CDR2 is FQNEAQ (reference sequence). In nucleotides, the CDR3 is TGTGCCAGCAGCCACCCGCCATTAGCCTACAATGAGCAGTTCTTC. This sequence encodes CASSHPPLAYNEQFF.

This clonotype appeared many times. This chain uses TRBV6-1 with TRBJ1-1, with 8 bases that match TRBD1. The CDR3 extends over 13 amino acids. V dropped 2 bases and J dropped 7; count of bases not matched to a gene: 3. Germline V gene lookup returns CDR1 MNHNS and CDR2 SASEGT. CDR3 bases: TGTGCCAGCAGTGAAATACAGGGGGATGAAGCTTTCTTT. Translated, it gives CASSEIQGDEAFF.

V gene TRBV9 combines with J gene TRBJ1-1; the D is unclear. Germline-derived CDR1 and CDR2 are SGDLS and YYNGEE. Deletions cut 0 bases from V and 3 bases from J, with 12 bases between. The CDR3 runs to 15 residues. CDR3 protein: CASSVEAGMDTEAFF. The CDR3 coding sequence is TGTGCCAGCAGCGTAGAAGCCGGGATGGACACTGAAGCTTTCTTT.

This clonotype was seen a handful of times. The chain has TRBV4-3 and TRBJ2-2, with 9 positions matching TRBD2. Germline loops: CDR1 LGHNA, CDR2 YSLEER. The CDR3 length is 17 residues. J gave up 1 base and V 0 bases, and 3 bases lay outside the gene matches. The CDR3 bases are TGCGCCAGCAGCCAAGACCCTAGCGGGGTGAACACCGGGGAGCTGTTTTTT. Protein sequence: CASSQDPSGVNTGELFF.

The V gene is TRBV6-6, the J gene TRBJ2-7; D is ambiguous. Per germline, CDR1 MNHNY and CDR2 SVGAGI (reference sequence). The CDR3 runs 13 residues. Trimming shortened V by 5 bases and J by 4 bases, and 12 bases separated the two germline ends. The CDR3 coding sequence is TGTGCCAGCAGTACCATTTCATATTACGAGCAGTACGTC. Residues: CASSTISYYEQYV.

The rearrangement uses TRBV4-3 and TRBJ2-2; D possibly corresponds to TRBD1 (8 bases). This CDR3 region has 15 residues. V was trimmed by 3 bases and J by 5 bases, leaving 13 bases between them. CDR1 is LGHNA, CDR2 YSLEER, per germline. The chain's CDR3 is CASSHKRDRTGELFF. CDR3 bases: TGCGCCAGCAGCCACAAGCGGGACAGGACCGGGGAGCTGTTTTTT.

This clonotype was recorded a few times. This chain links TRBV12-3 or TRBV12-4 with TRBJ2-1; TRBD1 matches 11 bases. The CDR3 is made up of 17 amino acids. Germline trimming cut 3 bases from V and 9 bases from J; bases unmatched to any gene: 13. For the CDR3, the DNA is TGTGCCAGCAGTTTTTATGCAGGACAGGGGGCTTCTGCTGAGCAGTTCTTC. Translating it yields CASSFYAGQGASAEQFF.

This clonotype came up a few times. The chain joins TRBV7-6 to TRBJ2-7, with D possibly being TRBD1 or TRBD2 (6 bases each). The CDR3 spans 11 residues. CDR1 and CDR2 from the germline V gene are SGHVS and FNYEAQ. The V end was cut by 7 bases, the J end by 7 bases, with 11 bases between. Written as DNA, the CDR3 is TGTGCCAGCAAAGGGGGGTCTGAGCAGTACTTC. As protein: CASKGGSEQYF.